This TCR beta chain was identified in a study of T cell responses to AZD1222 COVID-19 vaccine. Study at large: Some second doses came at about 4 weeks and others at about 12 weeks; these were pooled.

The study's findings and limits: Baseline serostatus was positive in only a handful of AZD1222 recipients. It should be noted that donors were predominantly white British and more often female, and clonal diversity was possibly underestimated. Unmutated variant regions reportedly attract nearly half of all spike-specific TCRs.

Of note for this clone: No antigen is known for it.

Clones were sequenced by immunoSEQ multiplex PCR, and TCRdb holds only the in-frame ones, with some missing. The data show roughly 150,000 clones, with about 91% seen just once and around 2.3% held by the top ten. The sequences come from peripheral blood, collected on day 0 of AZD1222 vaccination. This TCR came from an adult in good health.

The CDR3 region is CAISDPKLVSLATQQETQYF. The CDR3 nucleotides read TGTGCCATCAGTGACCCGAAGCTCGTATCCCTAGCGACCCAACAAGAGACCCAGTACTTC. This chain uses TRBV10-3 with TRBJ2-5; the D gene is possibly TRBD2 (6 bases). Germline V gives CDR1 ENHRY, CDR2 SYGVKD. CDR3 length: 20 residues. V lost 3 bases and J 2 bases, leaving 28 bases between the germline ends.